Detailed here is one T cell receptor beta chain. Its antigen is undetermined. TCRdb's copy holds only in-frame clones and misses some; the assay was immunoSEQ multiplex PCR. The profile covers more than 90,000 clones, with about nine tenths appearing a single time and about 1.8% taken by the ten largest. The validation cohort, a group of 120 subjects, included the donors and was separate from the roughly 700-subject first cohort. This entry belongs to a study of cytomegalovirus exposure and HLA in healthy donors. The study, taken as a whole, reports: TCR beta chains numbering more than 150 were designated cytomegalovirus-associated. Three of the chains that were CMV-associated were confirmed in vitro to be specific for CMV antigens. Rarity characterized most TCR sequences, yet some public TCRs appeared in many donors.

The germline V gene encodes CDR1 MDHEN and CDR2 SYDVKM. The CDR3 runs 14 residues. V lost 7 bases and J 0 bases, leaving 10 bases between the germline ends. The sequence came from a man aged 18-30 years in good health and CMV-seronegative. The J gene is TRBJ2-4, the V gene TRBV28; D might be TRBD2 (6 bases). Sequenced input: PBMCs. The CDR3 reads CASTLGGAKNIQYF. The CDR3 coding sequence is TGTGCCAGCACCCTCGGGGGAGCCAAAAACATTCAGTACTTC.